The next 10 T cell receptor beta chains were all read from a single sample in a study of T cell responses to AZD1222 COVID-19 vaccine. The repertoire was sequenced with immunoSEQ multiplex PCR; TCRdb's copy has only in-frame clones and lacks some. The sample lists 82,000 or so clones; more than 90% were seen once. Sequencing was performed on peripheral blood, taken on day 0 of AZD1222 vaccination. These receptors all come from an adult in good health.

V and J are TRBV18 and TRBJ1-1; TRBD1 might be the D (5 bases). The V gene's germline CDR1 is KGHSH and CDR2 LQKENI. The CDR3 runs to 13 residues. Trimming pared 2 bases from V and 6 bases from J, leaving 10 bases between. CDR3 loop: CASSPGGASEAFF. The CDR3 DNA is TGTGCCAGCTCACCAGGCGGGGCATCTGAAGCTTTCTTT.

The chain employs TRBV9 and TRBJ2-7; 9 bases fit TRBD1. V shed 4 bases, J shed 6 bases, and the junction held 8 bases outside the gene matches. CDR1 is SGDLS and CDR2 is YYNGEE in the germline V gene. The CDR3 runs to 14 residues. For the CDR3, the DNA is TGTGCCAGCAGCACACGGACAGGGGAGGTCGAGCAGTACTTC. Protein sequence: CASSTRTGEVEQYF.

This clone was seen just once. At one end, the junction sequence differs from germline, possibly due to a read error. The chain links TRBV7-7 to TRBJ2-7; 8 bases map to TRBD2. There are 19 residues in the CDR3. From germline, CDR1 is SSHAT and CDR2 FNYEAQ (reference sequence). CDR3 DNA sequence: TGTGCTAGCAGCAAAGGGGGGGGCCCGACTAGCGCTGACACCTACGAGCAGTACTTC. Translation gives CASSKGGGPTSADTYEQYF.

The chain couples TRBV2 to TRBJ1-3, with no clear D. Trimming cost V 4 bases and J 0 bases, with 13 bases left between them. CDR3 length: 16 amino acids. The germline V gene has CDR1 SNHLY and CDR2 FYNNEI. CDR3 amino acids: CASSVEGGGSGNTIYF. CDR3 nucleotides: TGTGCCAGCAGTGTGGAGGGCGGCGGCTCTGGAAACACCATATATTTT.

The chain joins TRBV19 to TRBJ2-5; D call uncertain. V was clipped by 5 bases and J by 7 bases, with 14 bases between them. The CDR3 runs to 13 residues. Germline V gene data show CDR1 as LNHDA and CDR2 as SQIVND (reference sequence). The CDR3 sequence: CASSPTGMGTQYF. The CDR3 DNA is TGTGCCAGTAGTCCCACGGGCATGGGGACCCAGTACTTC.

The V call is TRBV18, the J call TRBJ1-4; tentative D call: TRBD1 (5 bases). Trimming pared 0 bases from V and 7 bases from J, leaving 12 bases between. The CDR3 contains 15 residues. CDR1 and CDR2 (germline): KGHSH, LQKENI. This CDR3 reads CASSPPTGRGEKLFF. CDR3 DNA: TGTGCCAGCTCACCACCGACTGGGAGGGGTGAAAAACTGTTTTTT.

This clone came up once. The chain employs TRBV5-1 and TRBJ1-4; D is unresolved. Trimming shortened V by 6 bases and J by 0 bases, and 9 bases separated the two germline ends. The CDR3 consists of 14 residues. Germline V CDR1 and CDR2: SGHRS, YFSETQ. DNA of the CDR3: TGCGCCAGCAAAAACGGGGCAACTAATGAAAAACTGTTTTTT. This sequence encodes CASKNGATNEKLFF.

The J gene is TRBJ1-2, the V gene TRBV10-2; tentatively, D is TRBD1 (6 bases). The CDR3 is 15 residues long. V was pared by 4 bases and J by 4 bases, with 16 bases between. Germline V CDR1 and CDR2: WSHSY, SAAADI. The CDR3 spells CASSGYREWSYGYTF. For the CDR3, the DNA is TGCGCCAGCAGTGGCTACAGGGAATGGAGCTATGGCTACACCTTC.

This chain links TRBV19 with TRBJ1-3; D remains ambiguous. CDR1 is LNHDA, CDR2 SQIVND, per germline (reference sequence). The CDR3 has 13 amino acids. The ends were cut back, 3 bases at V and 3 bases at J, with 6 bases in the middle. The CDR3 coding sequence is TGTGCCAGTAGTATTGCCCATGGAAACACCATATATTTT. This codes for CASSIAHGNTIYF.

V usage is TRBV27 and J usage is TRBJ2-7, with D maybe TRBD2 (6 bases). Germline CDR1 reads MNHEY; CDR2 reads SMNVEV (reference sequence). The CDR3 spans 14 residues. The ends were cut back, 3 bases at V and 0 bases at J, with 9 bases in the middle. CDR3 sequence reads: CASSFRRDSYEQYF. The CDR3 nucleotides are TGTGCCAGCAGTTTTAGGAGGGACTCCTACGAGCAGTACTTC.